The 2 T cell receptor beta chains below were found in one sample sequenced in a study of response to subunit inactivated influenza vaccine. TCRdb recomputed calls from the RT-PCR reads with MiXCR, one row per CDR3 protein. The sample includes about 520,000 distinct CDR3 sequences, approximately 7.2% of them seen just once. The material sequenced was PBMCs from blood, taken 23 to 25 months after vaccination. These receptors all stem from a man aged 45 to 75 who received an inactivated influenza vaccine.

The chain recombines TRBV2 with TRBJ2-4; a possible D gene is TRBD1 (6 bases). V was cut by 6 bases and J by 8 bases, with 20 bases left in between. The CDR3 spans 15 residues. Germline CDR1 is SNHLY and CDR2 is FYNNEI. The CDR3 sequence is CASRRLSQGSDIQYF. The CDR3 DNA reads as TGTGCCAGCAGGCGCCTTAGTCAGGGGTCAGACATTCAGTACTTC.

In this sample, this clonotype turned up a few times. Here the CDR3 reads CASSPTRGGAETQYF. CDR3 nucleotides: TGCGCCAGCAGCCCCACTAGGGGCGGGGCAGAGACCCAGTACTTC. The chain uses TRBV5-1 and TRBJ2-5; D might be TRBD2 (6 bases). CDR3 length: 15 residues. The V gene lost 4 bases and the J gene lost 4 bases, with 17 bases spanning the gap. Germline-derived CDR1 and CDR2 are SGHRS and YFSETQ.